Listed below are T cell receptor beta chains from one sample, sequenced in a study of T-cell memory formation after mild COVID-19. TCRdb processed the 5' RACE reads anew with MiXCR; each CDR3 protein has one entry. The sample shows about half a million distinct CDR3 sequences, roughly 18% of them seen only once. The sequencing input was PBMCs or a T cell subset sorted from them (not recorded which). These receptors came from an adult woman who had mild COVID-19 (a few samples of this study predate the infection). Cell type and time point are not known. The CDR3 runs from the conserved cysteine through the conserved F or W. Each record gives: V gene, J gene, clone size, D gene, CDR3 DNA, CDR3 protein. D genes are given only for firm matches. Size is omitted from some rows. Given values are once, few, many or a class for expanded clones.

v_gene: TRBV5-1; j_gene: TRBJ2-3; abundance: few; d_gene: -; CDR3nt: TGCGCCAGCAGCTTGGAGCAGGTCCGCACAGATACGCAGTATTTT; CDR3aa: CASSLEQVRTDTQYF
v_gene: TRBV5-1; j_gene: TRBJ1-1; abundance: many; d_gene: -; CDR3nt: TGCGCCAGCAGCCAAGAACTTAACACTGAAGCTTTCTTT; CDR3aa: CASSQELNTEAFF
v_gene: TRBV27; j_gene: TRBJ2-7; abundance: -; d_gene: -; CDR3nt: TGTGCCAGCAGTTTTCTCAGGGTGGAGGAGTCCTACGAGCAGTACTTC; CDR3aa: CASSFLRVEESYEQYF
v_gene: TRBV18; j_gene: TRBJ1-1; abundance: few; d_gene: -; CDR3nt: TGTGCCAGCTCACCAGGCAGTATGAACACTGAAGCTTTCTTT; CDR3aa: CASSPGSMNTEAFF
v_gene: TRBV6-1; j_gene: TRBJ2-3; abundance: -; d_gene: TRBD1; CDR3nt: TGTGCCAGCAGTGTACCTGACAGGGTAGCAGATACGCAGTATTTT; CDR3aa: CASSVPDRVADTQYF
v_gene: TRBV7-3; j_gene: TRBJ2-1; abundance: few; d_gene: TRBD2; CDR3nt: TGTGCCAGCAGCTTATTGACTAGCGGGGGGGAGCAGTTCTTC; CDR3aa: CASSLLTSGGEQFF
v_gene: TRBV18; j_gene: TRBJ2-1; abundance: -; d_gene: -; CDR3nt: TGTGCCAGCTCACCACCATTAGTCAATGAGCAGTTCTTC; CDR3aa: CASSPPLVNEQFF
v_gene: TRBV5-1; j_gene: TRBJ2-5; abundance: -; d_gene: -; CDR3nt: TGCGCCAGCAGCTTGAATTCAGGTCGGGAGACCCAGTACTTC; CDR3aa: CASSLNSGRETQYF
v_gene: TRBV7-9; j_gene: TRBJ2-1; abundance: few; d_gene: TRBD2; CDR3nt: TGTGCCAGCAGCCCCCCACTAGCGCCTTACAATGAGCAGTTCTTC; CDR3aa: CASSPPLAPYNEQFF
v_gene: TRBV19; j_gene: TRBJ1-5; abundance: -; d_gene: TRBD1; CDR3nt: TGTGCCAGTAGCAACCCGGGACAGGTCGCCAATCAGCCCCAGCATTTT; CDR3aa: CASSNPGQVANQPQHF
v_gene: TRBV9; j_gene: TRBJ2-3; abundance: many; d_gene: -; CDR3nt: TGTGCCAGCAGCGAGGGGGAACTACGCGGGGGAGATACGCAGTATTTT; CDR3aa: CASSEGELRGGDTQYF
v_gene: TRBV5-1; j_gene: TRBJ1-2; abundance: few; d_gene: -; CDR3nt: TGCGCCAGCAGTGCCGGGTCCCAAAACTATGGCTACACCTTC; CDR3aa: CASSAGSQNYGYTF
v_gene: TRBV5-1; j_gene: TRBJ2-5; abundance: -; d_gene: TRBD1; CDR3nt: TGCGCCAGCAGCTGGACAGGACAACAAGAGACCCAGTACTTC; CDR3aa: CASSWTGQQETQYF
v_gene: TRBV20-1; j_gene: TRBJ2-3; abundance: -; d_gene: -; CDR3nt: TGCAGTGCTAGAGATGACAGACCAGATACGCAGTATTTT; CDR3aa: CSARDDRPDTQYF
v_gene: TRBV30; j_gene: TRBJ2-3; abundance: few; d_gene: -; CDR3nt: TGTGCCTGGAGTGTAATCTCCTCGGGCCGAACGCAGTATTTT; CDR3aa: CAWSVISSGRTQYF
v_gene: TRBV15; j_gene: TRBJ2-1; abundance: -; d_gene: -; CDR3nt: TGTGCCACCAGCAGGCCCGGGGGCCCCGCCCCTCCTCAGTTCTTC; CDR3aa: CATSRPGGPAPPQFF
v_gene: TRBV7-2; j_gene: TRBJ2-5; abundance: -; d_gene: TRBD2; CDR3nt: TGTGCCAGCAGCTTAGAGAGAGGTAGCGGGATGACCCAGTACTTC; CDR3aa: CASSLERGSGMTQYF
v_gene: TRBV7-6; j_gene: TRBJ2-1; abundance: few; d_gene: TRBD1; CDR3nt: TGTGCCAGCAGCTTGGGGACAGGGATCTTCAATGAGCAGTTCTTC; CDR3aa: CASSLGTGIFNEQFF